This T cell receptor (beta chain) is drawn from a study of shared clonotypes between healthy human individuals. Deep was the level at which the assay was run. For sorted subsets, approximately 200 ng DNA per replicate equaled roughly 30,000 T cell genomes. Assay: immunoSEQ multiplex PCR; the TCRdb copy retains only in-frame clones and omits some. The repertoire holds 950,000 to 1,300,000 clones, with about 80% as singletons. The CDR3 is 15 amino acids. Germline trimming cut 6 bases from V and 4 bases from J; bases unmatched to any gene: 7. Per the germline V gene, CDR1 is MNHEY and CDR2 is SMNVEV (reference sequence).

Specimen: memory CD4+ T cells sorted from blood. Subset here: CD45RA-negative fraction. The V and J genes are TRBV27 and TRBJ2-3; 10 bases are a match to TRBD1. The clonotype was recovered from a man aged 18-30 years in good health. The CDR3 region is CASSPTTGGADTQYF. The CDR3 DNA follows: TGTGCCAGCAGCCCCACGACAGGGGGCGCAGATACGCAGTATTTT.